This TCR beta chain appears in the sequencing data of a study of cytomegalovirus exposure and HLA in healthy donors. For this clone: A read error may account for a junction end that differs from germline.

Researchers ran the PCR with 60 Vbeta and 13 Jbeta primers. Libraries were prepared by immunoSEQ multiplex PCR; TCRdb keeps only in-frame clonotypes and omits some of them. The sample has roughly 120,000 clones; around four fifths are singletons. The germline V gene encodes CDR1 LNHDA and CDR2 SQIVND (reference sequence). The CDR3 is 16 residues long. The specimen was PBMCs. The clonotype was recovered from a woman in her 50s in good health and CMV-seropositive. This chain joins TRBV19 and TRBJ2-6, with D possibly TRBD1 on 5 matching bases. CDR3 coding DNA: TGTGCCAGTAGCCAACAGAGGCCCGCTGGGGCCAACGGCCTGACTTTC. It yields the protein CASSQQRPAGANGLTF.